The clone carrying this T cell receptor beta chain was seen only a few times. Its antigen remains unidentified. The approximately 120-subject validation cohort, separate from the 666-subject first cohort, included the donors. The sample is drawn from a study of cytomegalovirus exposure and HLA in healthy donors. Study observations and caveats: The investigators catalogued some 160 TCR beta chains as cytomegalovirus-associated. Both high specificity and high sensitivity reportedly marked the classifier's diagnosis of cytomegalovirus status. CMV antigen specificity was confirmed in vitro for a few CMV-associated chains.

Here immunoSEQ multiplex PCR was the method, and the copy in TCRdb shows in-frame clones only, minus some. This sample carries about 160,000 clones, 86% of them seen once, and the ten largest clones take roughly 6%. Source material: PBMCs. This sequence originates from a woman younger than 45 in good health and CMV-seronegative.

In DNA, the CDR3 is TGTGCCAGCAGCTTAGGCCAAGGCTACACCTTC. Amino acids: CASSLGQGYTF. The genes are TRBV7-9 and TRBJ1-2; D not resolved. The CDR3 contains 11 residues. The germline V gene has CDR1 SEHNR and CDR2 FQNEAQ (reference sequence). Between the trimmed V and J ends, which lost 1 base and 8 bases, there was a span of 5 bases.